The 16 T cell receptor beta chains below all came from one sample that was sequenced in a study of blood T cells in healthy people across ages. A second PCR of about 7 to 11 cycles used a sample-barcoded 5' primer and a J-beta primer mix. TCRdb redid the calling of the 5' RACE reads with MiXCR, one entry per CDR3 protein. The sample carries more than 800,000 distinct CDR3 sequences, 29% recorded once. Material: blood. Source of these receptors: an elderly woman in good health.

This clonotype occurred a few times. Because the CDR3's place on the DNA is in doubt, the DNA is left out and the CDR3 is given as listed by TCRdb. This chain uses TRBV3-1 with TRBJ1-5; the table's D call TRBD1 went unverified against the DNA. Germline-derived CDR1 and CDR2 are LGHDT and YNNKEL (reference sequence). Termini included, the CDR3 measures 14 amino acids. This chain's CDR3 is CASSFGAGGQPQHF.

This clonotype was counted at least ten times. The chain is built from TRBV11-2 and TRBJ1-2; D possibly corresponds to TRBD1 (5 bases). Germline V gene data show CDR1 as SGHAT and CDR2 as FQNNGV. The CDR3 length is 12 residues. V was cut by 5 bases and J by 6 bases, with 10 bases left in between. This chain's CDR3 is CASSPSGDGYTF. As DNA, the CDR3 is TGTGCCAGCAGCCCGTCGGGGGATGGCTACACCTTC.

Regarding this clonotype: Being one base from a much bigger clone, this may be a read error. This chain connects TRBV12-3 or TRBV12-4 to TRBJ2-7; 9 nucleotides align to TRBD1. The CDR3 sequence is 15 residues long. V gave up 2 bases and J gave up 5 bases; unmatched junction bases: 7. The CDR3, as DNA: TGTGCCAGCAGTTTATTGGGGACAGGGCGGAACGAGCAGTACTTC. Translated, it gives CASSLLGTGRNEQYF.

The chain combines TRBV20-1 with TRBJ1-6; TRBD1 matches at 7 bases. This CDR3 is 13 amino acids long. V shed 3 bases and J 8 bases; nucleotides not matched to a gene: 4. CDR1 is DFQATT, CDR2 SNEGSKA, per germline (reference sequence). CDR3 DNA: TGCAGTGCTAGTGGCCAGGGGGATTCACCCCTCCACTTT. Protein product: CSASGQGDSPLHF.

This clonotype came up many times. This chain joins TRBV7-3 and TRBJ2-1; D may be TRBD2 (6 bases). The CDR3 extends over 13 amino acids. CDR1 SGHTA and CDR2 FQGTGA come from the germline V gene. Trimming shortened V by 1 base and J by 7 bases, and 8 bases separated the two germline ends. CDR3 nucleotides: TGTGCCAGCAGCTTAATAGGAGGGAATGAGCAGTTCTTC. As protein: CASSLIGGNEQFF. The variable domain in full, completed from reference TRBV7-3 and TRBJ2-1, reads GAGVSQTPSNKVTEKGKYVELRCDPISGHTALYWYRQSLGQGPEFLIYFQGTGAADDSGLPNDRFFAVRPEGSVSTLKIQRTERGDSAVYLCASSLIGGNEQFFGPGTRLTVL.

The gene calls are TRBV7-9 and TRBJ2-1, with TRBD2 matching over 7 bases. CDR3 length: 16 amino acids. CDR1 and CDR2 (germline): SEHNR, FQNEAQ (reference sequence). The trim removed 0 bases at V and 5 bases at J, leaving 7 bases unmatched. The CDR3 sequence is CASSLALAAKDNEQFF. CDR3 DNA sequence: TGTGCCAGCAGCTTAGCGCTAGCGGCGAAAGACAATGAGCAGTTCTTC. Filled out from reference TRBV7-9 and TRBJ2-1, the complete variable domain reads DTGVSQNPRHKITKRGQNVTFRCDPISEHNRLYWYRQTLGQGPEFLTYFQNEAQLEKSRLLSDRFSAERPKGSFSTLEIQRTEQGDSAMYLCASSLALAAKDNEQFFGPGTRLTVL.

Regarding this clonotype: A much larger clone lies one base from this, so it may be a read error. The rearrangement links TRBV18 to TRBJ2-5, with a weak D call TRBD2 (5 bases). The CDR3 is made up of 16 amino acids. The germline V gene has CDR1 KGHSH and CDR2 LQKENI. Trimming shortened V by 6 bases and J by 2 bases, and 19 bases separated the two germline ends. CDR3 DNA sequence: TGTGCCAGCTCCCCAACCACACTAGTGGCTCAAGAGACCCAGTACTTC. Protein product: CASSPTTLVAQETQYF.

In its sample, this clonotype was seen many times. The gene calls are TRBV5-1 and TRBJ2-7; D is perhaps TRBD1 or TRBD2 (5 bases each). V shed 0 bases and J shed 2 bases, with 15 bases lying between them. This CDR3 region has 16 residues. Germline lookup yields CDR1 SGHRS and CDR2 YFSETQ. The CDR3, as DNA: TGCGCCAGCAGCTTGGCCCGTGGCAGGGAGACCTACGAGCAGTACTTC. As protein: CASSLARGRETYEQYF. The complete variable domain, with remaining parts taken from reference TRBV5-1 and TRBJ2-7, reads KAGVTQTPRYLIKTRGQQVTLSCSPISGHRSVSWYQQTPGQGLQFLFEYFSETQRNKGNFPGRFSGRQFSNSRSEMNVSTLELGDSALYLCASSLARGRETYEQYFGPGTRLTVT.

CDR3 DNA sequence: TGTGCCAGCAGTTTATTTGGGGGGGCGGGTATTAGGGAGCAGTTCTTC. Translation: CASSLFGGAGIREQFF. The chain combines TRBV28 with TRBJ2-1, with D perhaps TRBD2 (7 bases). The CDR3 runs to 16 residues. Trimming pared 1 base from V and 10 bases from J, leaving 20 bases between. Germline values: CDR1 MDHEN, CDR2 SYDVKM.

This clonotype was picked up a small number of times. V usage is TRBV4-3 and J usage is TRBJ1-2; no firm D call. The V end was cut by 0 bases, the J end by 5 bases, with 10 bases between. CDR3 length: 14 amino acids. Per germline, CDR1 LGHNA and CDR2 YSLEER. For the CDR3, the DNA is TGCGCCAGCAGCCAAGATCGGGTTATATATGGCTACACCTTC. This sequence encodes CASSQDRVIYGYTF.

This clonotype was seen ten or more times. This chain links TRBV7-2 with TRBJ2-1, with TRBD1 identical over 12 bases. The V gene's germline CDR1 is SGHTA and CDR2 FQGNSA. The junction had 7 bases not matched to a gene; V was cut back by 1 base and J by 6 bases. The CDR3 has 17 residues. CDR3 residues: CASSLVGTGGIVNEQFF. The CDR3 bases are TGTGCCAGCAGCTTAGTCGGGACAGGGGGCATCGTCAATGAGCAGTTCTTC.

The V gene is TRBV9, the J gene TRBJ1-1, with unresolved D. V was shortened by 0 bases and J by 1 base, with 13 bases between the two germline ends. This CDR3 comprises 16 residues. Germline V gene lookup returns CDR1 SGDLS and CDR2 YYNGEE. Here the CDR3 DNA reads TGTGCCAGCAGCGTAGTAGCGACGGCAGAGAACACTGAAGCTTTCTTT. This sequence encodes CASSVVATAENTEAFF.

The J gene is TRBJ2-1, the V gene TRBV6-5, with 8 positions matching TRBD2. V shed 4 bases, J shed 9 bases, and the junction held 8 bases outside the gene matches. This CDR3 region has 14 residues. Germline-derived CDR1 and CDR2 are MNHEY and SVGAGI. The CDR3 spells CASSFGLAGGEQFF. CDR3 nucleotides: TGTGCCAGCAGTTTCGGACTGGCGGGGGGTGAGCAGTTCTTC.

This clonotype turned up a few times. A much larger clone lies one base from this, so it may be a read error. The rearrangement joins TRBV7-2 to TRBJ2-1, with 7 bases aligning to TRBD2. The end of the DNA fits TRBJ2-7 better, so the J call may be wrong. The CDR3 has 15 residues. Germline V gene sequence: CDR1 SGHTA, CDR2 FQGNSA. The CDR3 coding sequence is TGTGCCAGCAGCTTAGAACTAGCGACCTACAATGAGCAGTACTTC. Translation gives CASSLELATYNEQYF.

This clonotype was counted ten times or more. CDR3 coding DNA: TGTGCCACCAGTGACCCCGGGACTAGCGGGGGAGCAGATACGCAGTATTTT. Protein: CATSDPGTSGGADTQYF. The chain recombines TRBV24-1 with TRBJ2-3; 14 bases map to TRBD2. The CDR3 runs 17 residues. Germline loops: CDR1 KGHDR, CDR2 SFDVKD. The junction had 6 bases not matched to a gene; V was cut back by 4 bases and J by 4 bases.

The chain links TRBV5-5 to TRBJ1-4; no clear D gene. CDR3 size: 14 residues. The germline V gene encodes CDR1 SGHKS and CDR2 YYEKEE (reference sequence). V lost 4 bases to trimming and J lost 8 bases, with 15 bases between them. The CDR3 bases are TGTGCCAGCAGCGTGGACCCGGGAGACGAAAAACTGTTTTTT. It encodes CASSVDPGDEKLFF.